A selection of T cell receptor beta chains follows, all from one sample in a study of blood T cell repertoires in COVID-19. Sequenced by immunoSEQ multiplex PCR; TCRdb stores in-frame clones only, minus some. The top ten clones hold around 4.4% of a sample with more than 55,000 clones, about 90% of them seen once. The sequenced sample consisted of peripheral blood. The receptors originated from a man in his forties or fifties with active COVID-19. CDR3s include the opening cysteine and the closing phenylalanine or tryptophan. A D gene is named only where the DNA matches it firmly. Clone size, where shown, is once, few, many, or a class for clones that have expanded.

J gene: TRBJ2-5
V gene: TRBV7-8
clone size: .
D gene: .
CDR3 DNA: TGTGCCAGCAGCTTAGAGGGGTGGGAGACCCAGTACTTC
CDR3 protein: CASSLEGWETQYF

J gene: TRBJ1-6
V gene: TRBV27
clone size: .
D gene: .
CDR3 DNA: TGTGCCAGCACCCTGACTATCAAATCACCCCTCCACTTT
CDR3 protein: CASTLTIKSPLHF

J gene: TRBJ1-1
V gene: TRBV4-3
clone size: .
D gene: .
CDR3 DNA: TGCGCCAGCAGCCAAGCCCCAGGGTATGTAGAGACTGAAGCTTTCTTT
CDR3 protein: CASSQAPGYVETEAFF

J gene: TRBJ2-2
V gene: TRBV7-3
clone size: .
D gene: .
CDR3 DNA: TGTGCCAGCAGCTCCAGCGGTGGGGAGCTGTTTTTT
CDR3 protein: CASSSSGGELFF

J gene: TRBJ2-2
V gene: TRBV19
clone size: few
D gene: TRBD1
CDR3 DNA: TGTGCCAGCAGAGGACTGGGACAGGGAATTTCCGGCGGGGAGCTGTTTTTT
CDR3 protein: CASRGLGQGISGGELFF

J gene: TRBJ2-5
V gene: TRBV28
clone size: .
D gene: .
CDR3 DNA: TGTGCCAGCAGCACTACAAGGTCGGAGACCCAGTACTTC
CDR3 protein: CASSTTRSETQYF

J gene: TRBJ2-1
V gene: TRBV1
clone size: .
D gene: .
CDR3 DNA: TGCACCAGCAGCCAAAGGGGACAGGGGGTATACAATGAGCAGTTCTTC
CDR3 protein: CTSSQRGQGVYNEQFF

J gene: TRBJ1-1
V gene: TRBV5-1
clone size: .
D gene: .
CDR3 DNA: TGCGCCAGCAGCTTAGGTGCGGGGGAAAGATATGAAGCTTTCTTT
CDR3 protein: CASSLGAGERYEAFF

J gene: TRBJ1-1
V gene: TRBV29-1
clone size: .
D gene: .
CDR3 DNA: TGCAGCGTTCCCGGCACTGAAGCTTTCTTT
CDR3 protein: CSVPGTEAFF

J gene: TRBJ2-2
V gene: TRBV2
clone size: .
D gene: TRBD1
CDR3 DNA: TGTGCCAGCAGTGAAGCGGGACAGCACACCGGGGAGCTGTTTTTT
CDR3 protein: CASSEAGQHTGELFF

J gene: TRBJ1-1
V gene: TRBV4-2
clone size: .
D gene: TRBD1
CDR3 DNA: TGTGCCAGCAGCCAGACGACAGGGTTGGAGACTGAAGCTTTCTTT
CDR3 protein: CASSQTTGLETEAFF

J gene: TRBJ2-5
V gene: TRBV11-3
clone size: .
D gene: .
CDR3 DNA: TGTGCCAGCAGCACACGACAGGAAAGGGAGACCCAGTACTTC
CDR3 protein: CASSTRQERETQYF

J gene: TRBJ2-7
V gene: TRBV10-3
clone size: once
D gene: TRBD1
CDR3 DNA: TGTGCCATCAGTGGGGGGACAGCTTCCGTCCACGAGCAGTACTTC
CDR3 protein: CAISGGTASVHEQYF

J gene: TRBJ2-7
V gene: TRBV20-1
clone size: .
D gene: TRBD2
CDR3 DNA: TGCAGCGCCAGCGGGAGTGGCGAGCAGTACTTC
CDR3 protein: CSASGSGEQYF

J gene: TRBJ1-6
V gene: TRBV11-3
clone size: .
D gene: TRBD1
CDR3 DNA: TGTGCCAGCAGCCCCAGGGACAGGGCCAATTCACCCCTCCACTTT
CDR3 protein: CASSPRDRANSPLHF

J gene: TRBJ2-5
V gene: TRBV7-2
clone size: .
D gene: TRBD2
CDR3 DNA: TGTGCCAGCAGCGGACCTAGCGGGGGTTTAAGAGAGACCCAGTACTTC
CDR3 protein: CASSGPSGGLRETQYF

J gene: TRBJ2-1
V gene: TRBV7-2
clone size: .
D gene: .
CDR3 DNA: TGTGCCAGCAGACAACTGCGCGGTCCGCTCGCCTACAATGAGCAGTTCTTC
CDR3 protein: CASRQLRGPLAYNEQFF

J gene: TRBJ2-5
V gene: TRBV5-4
clone size: .
D gene: TRBD2
CDR3 DNA: TGTGCCAGCATGAGTGGGGGAGGGCCAGGAGAGACCCAGTACTTC
CDR3 protein: CASMSGGGPGETQYF

J gene: TRBJ2-5
V gene: TRBV5-1
clone size: .
D gene: .
CDR3 DNA: TGCGCCAGCAGCTTGGGACCTCCGGGGGAATCCTTGGGGGGGACCCAGTACTTC
CDR3 protein: CASSLGPPGESLGGTQYF

J gene: TRBJ2-1
V gene: TRBV5-4
clone size: .
D gene: .
CDR3 DNA: TGTGCCAGCAGCCTAGGCGCGGGGTCCTACAATGAGCAGTTCTTC
CDR3 protein: CASSLGAGSYNEQFF

J gene: TRBJ1-5
V gene: TRBV6-5
clone size: .
D gene: TRBD1
CDR3 DNA: TGTGCCAGCAGTTACTCGGGACAGGGCAATCAGCCCCAGCATTTT
CDR3 protein: CASSYSGQGNQPQHF

J gene: TRBJ1-5
V gene: TRBV20-1
clone size: .
D gene: .
CDR3 DNA: TGCAGTGCTAGTTCGGGGGGGGTCCTATGGCAGCAGCCCCAGCATTTT
CDR3 protein: CSASSGGVLWQQPQHF

J gene: TRBJ2-1
V gene: TRBV11-1
clone size: once
D gene: TRBD1
CDR3 DNA: TGTGCCAGCAGCCTCCGGACAGGGAGGAATGAGCAGTTCTTC
CDR3 protein: CASSLRTGRNEQFF

J gene: TRBJ2-3
V gene: TRBV9
clone size: .
D gene: .
CDR3 DNA: TGTGCCAGCAGCACCCAGGGGGATACGCAGTATTTT
CDR3 protein: CASSTQGDTQYF

J gene: TRBJ2-7
V gene: TRBV10-3
clone size: .
D gene: TRBD1
CDR3 DNA: TGTGCCATCAGCACCGGGACAGGGATATACGAGCAGTACTTC
CDR3 protein: CAISTGTGIYEQYF

J gene: TRBJ1-4
V gene: TRBV4-2
clone size: .
D gene: TRBD1
CDR3 DNA: TGTGCCAGCAGCCCAAGGACAGGAACTAATGAAAAACTGTTTTTT
CDR3 protein: CASSPRTGTNEKLFF

J gene: TRBJ2-7
V gene: TRBV3-1/TRBV3-2
clone size: once
D gene: .
CDR3 DNA: TGTGCCAGCAGCCAAGATGGCCCCTACGAGCAGTACTTC
CDR3 protein: CASSQDGPYEQYF

J gene: TRBJ1-2
V gene: TRBV5-6
clone size: .
D gene: .
CDR3 DNA: TGTGCCAGCAGCCCCGGAGATACTGACTACACCTTC
CDR3 protein: CASSPGDTDYTF

J gene: TRBJ2-3
V gene: TRBV28
clone size: .
D gene: TRBD2
CDR3 DNA: TGTGCCAGCAGTTCACTAGCGGGACACACAGATACGCAGTATTTT
CDR3 protein: CASSSLAGHTDTQYF

J gene: TRBJ1-1
V gene: TRBV4-3
clone size: .
D gene: .
CDR3 DNA: TGCGCCAGCAGCCAAGATCTGAGGTTAGTGAACACTGAAGCTTTCTTT
CDR3 protein: CASSQDLRLVNTEAFF

J gene: TRBJ2-5
V gene: TRBV19
clone size: few
D gene: TRBD1
CDR3 DNA: TGTGCCAGTAGTATATACAGGGGCTCCCCTCAAGAGACCCAGTACTTC
CDR3 protein: CASSIYRGSPQETQYF

J gene: TRBJ1-5
V gene: TRBV4-1
clone size: .
D gene: .
CDR3 DNA: TGCGCCAGCAGCCAAGGTCTGGGACAATTAAATCAGCCCCAGCATTTT
CDR3 protein: CASSQGLGQLNQPQHF

J gene: TRBJ1-1
V gene: TRBV19
clone size: .
D gene: .
CDR3 DNA: TGTGCCAGTAGTAGCCAGGGAGGCACTGAAGCTTTCTTT
CDR3 protein: CASSSQGGTEAFF

J gene: TRBJ2-3
V gene: TRBV19
clone size: once
D gene: TRBD2
CDR3 DNA: TGTGCCAGCCCCTGCACTAGCGCCACAGATACGCAGTATTTT
CDR3 protein: CASPCTSATDTQYF

J gene: TRBJ1-5
V gene: TRBV7-6
clone size: once
D gene: TRBD1
CDR3 DNA: TGTGCCAGCAGCTTAGGGGACAGGGCTGACGAGGGCAATCAGCCCCAGCATTTT
CDR3 protein: CASSLGDRADEGNQPQHF

J gene: TRBJ1-4
V gene: TRBV11-3
clone size: .
D gene: TRBD1
CDR3 DNA: TGTGCCAGCTCGACAGGGGGCCTTCTTAATGAAAAACTGTTTTTT
CDR3 protein: CASSTGGLLNEKLFF

J gene: TRBJ2-3
V gene: TRBV7-2
clone size: .
D gene: .
CDR3 DNA: TGTGCCAGCAGCTCCACAGGAAACCCCACAGATACGCAGTATTTT
CDR3 protein: CASSSTGNPTDTQYF

J gene: TRBJ2-7
V gene: TRBV5-1
clone size: .
D gene: TRBD2
CDR3 DNA: TGCGCCAGCAGCTTGGCTAGCGGGAGTGCCTACGAGCAGTACTTC
CDR3 protein: CASSLASGSAYEQYF

J gene: TRBJ2-3
V gene: TRBV5-1
clone size: .
D gene: .
CDR3 DNA: TGCGCCAGCAGCTTGGACAGGGATACAGATACGCAGTATTTT
CDR3 protein: CASSLDRDTDTQYF

J gene: TRBJ1-3
V gene: TRBV18
clone size: .
D gene: .
CDR3 DNA: TGTGCCAGCTCACCACCGTCAGGTAGCTCTGGAAACACCATATATTTT
CDR3 protein: CASSPPSGSSGNTIYF

J gene: TRBJ1-5
V gene: TRBV18
clone size: .
D gene: .
CDR3 DNA: TGTGCCAGCTCTGCCGACACGGTTCAGCCCCAGCATTTT
CDR3 protein: CASSADTVQPQHF

J gene: TRBJ2-1
V gene: TRBV7-2
clone size: .
D gene: .
CDR3 DNA: TGTGCCAGCAGCTTAGGGGGTCGGCTAGCAACGAATGAGCAGTTCTTC
CDR3 protein: CASSLGGRLATNEQFF

J gene: TRBJ1-2
V gene: TRBV7-9
clone size: .
D gene: .
CDR3 DNA: TGTGCCAGCAGCTTACTGGGCACTAACTATGGCTACACCTTC
CDR3 protein: CASSLLGTNYGYTF

J gene: TRBJ2-5
V gene: TRBV29-1
clone size: .
D gene: .
CDR3 DNA: TGCAGCGTTATAAAAACCGGAGAGACCCAGTACTTC
CDR3 protein: CSVIKTGETQYF

J gene: TRBJ2-2
V gene: TRBV6-1
clone size: .
D gene: .
CDR3 DNA: TGTGCCAGCAGTGAGCAGGGATTGGTCGGGGAGCTGTTTTTT
CDR3 protein: CASSEQGLVGELFF

J gene: TRBJ2-5
V gene: TRBV18
clone size: .
D gene: TRBD1
CDR3 DNA: TGTGCCAGCTCACCCGGGACAGGGGGTCGGGAGACCCAGTACTTC
CDR3 protein: CASSPGTGGRETQYF

J gene: TRBJ1-5
V gene: TRBV4-2
clone size: .
D gene: TRBD1
CDR3 DNA: TGTGCCAGCAGCCAAGAGTGGACAGGGAATCAGCCCCAGCATTTT
CDR3 protein: CASSQEWTGNQPQHF

J gene: TRBJ1-4
V gene: TRBV28
clone size: .
D gene: .
CDR3 DNA: TGTGCCAGCAGAAGGACGGAGGTTAATGAAAAACTGTTTTTT
CDR3 protein: CASRRTEVNEKLFF

J gene: TRBJ2-3
V gene: TRBV6-6
clone size: .
D gene: TRBD2
CDR3 DNA: TGTGCCAGCAGTCGCGGGAGCACGGGGCCAAGCACAGATACGCAGTATTTT
CDR3 protein: CASSRGSTGPSTDTQYF

J gene: TRBJ1-5
V gene: TRBV28
clone size: once
D gene: TRBD1
CDR3 DNA: TGTGCCAGCAGTTTAAGGGACAGGGAGACTTCGCCCCAGCATTTT
CDR3 protein: CASSLRDRETSPQHF

J gene: TRBJ2-5
V gene: TRBV15
clone size: few
D gene: .
CDR3 DNA: TGTGCCACCAGCAGAGAAGGGAGGCAGGGAGGGACCCAGTACTTC
CDR3 protein: CATSREGRQGGTQYF

J gene: TRBJ2-5
V gene: TRBV5-1
clone size: .
D gene: TRBD2
CDR3 DNA: TGCGCCAGCAGCTCAGGGACTAACCAAGAGACCCAGTACTTC
CDR3 protein: CASSSGTNQETQYF

J gene: TRBJ2-1
V gene: TRBV9
clone size: .
D gene: .
CDR3 DNA: TGTGCCAGCAGCGTGGTAGGGCGTGGGGCTGATGAGCAGTTCTTC
CDR3 protein: CASSVVGRGADEQFF

J gene: TRBJ2-2
V gene: TRBV9
clone size: .
D gene: .
CDR3 DNA: TGTGCCAGCAGCGGTCGGGGGACAGACACCGGGGAGCTGTTTTTT
CDR3 protein: CASSGRGTDTGELFF

J gene: TRBJ1-2
V gene: TRBV29-1
clone size: .
D gene: .
CDR3 DNA: TGCAGCGTTGGGTCGGCGGGGCTCCGTGGCTACACCTTC
CDR3 protein: CSVGSAGLRGYTF

J gene: TRBJ1-3
V gene: TRBV19
clone size: .
D gene: .
CDR3 DNA: TGTGCCAGTAGTACGGGGAAATTAGGAAACACCATATATTTT
CDR3 protein: CASSTGKLGNTIYF

J gene: TRBJ1-1
V gene: TRBV29-1
clone size: .
D gene: .
CDR3 DNA: TGCAGCGTTGCGGGCAGGGCCATGAACACTGAAGCTTTCTTT
CDR3 protein: CSVAGRAMNTEAFF

J gene: TRBJ2-5
V gene: TRBV11-3
clone size: .
D gene: .
CDR3 DNA: TGTGCCAGCAGCCCCCGCCCTCAGGGGCGACAAGAGACCCAGTACTTC
CDR3 protein: CASSPRPQGRQETQYF

J gene: TRBJ2-3
V gene: TRBV9
clone size: .
D gene: .
CDR3 DNA: TGTGCCAGCAGCGTAGATTGGTTGGCCACAGATACGCAGTATTTT
CDR3 protein: CASSVDWLATDTQYF